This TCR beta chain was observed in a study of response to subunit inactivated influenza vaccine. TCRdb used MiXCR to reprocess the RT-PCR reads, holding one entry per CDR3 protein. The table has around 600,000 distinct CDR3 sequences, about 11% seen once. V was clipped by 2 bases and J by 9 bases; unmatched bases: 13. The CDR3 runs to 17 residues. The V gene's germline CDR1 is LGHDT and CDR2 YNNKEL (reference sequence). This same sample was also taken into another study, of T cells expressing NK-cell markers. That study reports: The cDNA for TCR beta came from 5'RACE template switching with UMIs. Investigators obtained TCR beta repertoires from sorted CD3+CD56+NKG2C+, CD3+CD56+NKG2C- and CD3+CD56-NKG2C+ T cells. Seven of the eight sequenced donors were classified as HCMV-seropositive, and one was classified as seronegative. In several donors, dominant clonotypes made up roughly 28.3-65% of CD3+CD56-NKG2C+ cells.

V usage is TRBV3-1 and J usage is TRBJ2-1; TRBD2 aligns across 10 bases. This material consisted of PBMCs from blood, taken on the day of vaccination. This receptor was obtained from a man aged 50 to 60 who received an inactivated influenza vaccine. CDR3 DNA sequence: TGTGCCAGCAGCCAACAAGCGGGAGGGCCCCTCTGGATTGAGCAGTTCTTC. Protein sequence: CASSQQAGGPLWIEQFF.